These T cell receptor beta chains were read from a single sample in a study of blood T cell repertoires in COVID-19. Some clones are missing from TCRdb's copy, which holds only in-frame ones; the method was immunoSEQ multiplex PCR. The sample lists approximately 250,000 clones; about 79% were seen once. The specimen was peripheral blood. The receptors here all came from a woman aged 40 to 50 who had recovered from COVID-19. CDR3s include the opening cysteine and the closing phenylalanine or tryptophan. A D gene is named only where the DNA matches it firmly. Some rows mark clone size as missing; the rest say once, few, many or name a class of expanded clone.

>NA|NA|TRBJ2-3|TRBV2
TGTGCCAGCTTAAGGGGGGGCCACACAGATACGCAGTATTTT
CASLRGGHTDTQYF
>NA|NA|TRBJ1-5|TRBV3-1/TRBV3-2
TGTGCCAGCAGCCTTTCGGGGGATCAGCCCCAGCATTTT
CASSLSGDQPQHF
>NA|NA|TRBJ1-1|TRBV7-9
TGTGCCAGCAGCCGGGCTGCAGGGGCCGACGGAGCTTTCTTT
CASSRAAGADGAFF
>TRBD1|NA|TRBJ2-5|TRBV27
TGTGCCAGCCGGGACAGGGGGCGTAGGGGGGAGACCCAGTACTTC
CASRDRGRRGETQYF
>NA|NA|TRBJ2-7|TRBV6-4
TGTGCCAGCAGCCACTCCCTGTCCGAGCAGTACTTC
CASSHSLSEQYF
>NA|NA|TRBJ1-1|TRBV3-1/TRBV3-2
TGTGCCAGCAGCTCACAGGTAGAGACTGAAGCTTTCTTT
CASSSQVETEAFF
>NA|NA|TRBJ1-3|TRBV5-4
TGTGCCAGCACCCCGGACAACTCTGGAAACACCATATATTTT
CASTPDNSGNTIYF
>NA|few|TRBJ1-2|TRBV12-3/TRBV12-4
TGTGCCAGCTCGACAGAGATCTATGGCTACACCTTC
CASSTEIYGYTF
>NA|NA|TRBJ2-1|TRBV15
TGTGCCACCAGCCTCCTCGGGGGTATTGAGCAGTTCTTC
CATSLLGGIEQFF
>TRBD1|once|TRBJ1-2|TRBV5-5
TGTGCCAGCAGCCACGCGGTTTCAGGGGGCGATTACTATGGCTACACCTTC
CASSHAVSGGDYYGYTF
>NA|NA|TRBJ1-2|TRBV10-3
TGTGCCATCAGGGCGACAGAGAACTATGGCTACACCTTC
CAIRATENYGYTF
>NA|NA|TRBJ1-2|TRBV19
TGTGCCAGTAGTTGGGGCGCGGATGGCTACACCTTC
CASSWGADGYTF
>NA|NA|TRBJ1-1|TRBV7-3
TGTGCCAGCAGCTCAGACAGGTTCACTGAAGCTTTCTTT
CASSSDRFTEAFF
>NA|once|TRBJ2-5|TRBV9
TGTGCCAGCAGCGCGACAGTGAAAGAGACCCAGTACTTC
CASSATVKETQYF
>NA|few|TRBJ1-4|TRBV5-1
TGCGCCAGCAGCGGAGGGGCAACTAATGAAAAACTGTTTTTT
CASSGGATNEKLFF
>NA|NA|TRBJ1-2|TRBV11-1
TGTGCCAGCAGCCCAGACACAAACTATGGCTACACCTTC
CASSPDTNYGYTF
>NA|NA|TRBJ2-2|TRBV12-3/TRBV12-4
TGTGCCAGCAGTTTTAGTTACACCGGGGAGCTGTTTTTT
CASSFSYTGELFF
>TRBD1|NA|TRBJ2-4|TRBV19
TGTGCCAGTAGCCCCAGGGGGAGTAAGGCCAAAAACATTCAGTACTTC
CASSPRGSKAKNIQYF
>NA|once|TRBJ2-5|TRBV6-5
TGTGCCAGCAGTTACTCGCCAGGGAAAGAGACCCAGTACTTC
CASSYSPGKETQYF
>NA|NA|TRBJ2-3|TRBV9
TGTGCCAGCAGCGGGGGCGGGACGTCGGGCACAGATACGCAGTATTTT
CASSGGGTSGTDTQYF
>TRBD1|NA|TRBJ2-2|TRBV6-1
TGTGCCAGCAGTGACCGGACAGGCACCGGGGAGCTGTTTTTT
CASSDRTGTGELFF
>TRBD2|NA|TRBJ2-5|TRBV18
TGTGCCAGCTCACAAGGGACTAGCGCCTACCAAGAGACCCAGTACTTC
CASSQGTSAYQETQYF
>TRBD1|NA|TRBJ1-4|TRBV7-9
TGTGCCAGCAGCTTAGACGCAGGACAGGGGAAGAATTTTGAAAAACTGTTTTTT
CASSLDAGQGKNFEKLFF
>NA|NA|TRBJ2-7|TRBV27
TGTGCCAGCCTGCAGGGTGGCGAGCAGTACTTC
CASLQGGEQYF
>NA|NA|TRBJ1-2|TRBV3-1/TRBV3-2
TGTGCCAGCAGCCAAGAGGCGGGGGGCAGGAGCTATGGCTACACCTTC
CASSQEAGGRSYGYTF
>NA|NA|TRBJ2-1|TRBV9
TGTGCCAGCAGCGTAGCAGGGGAGCCCTACAATGAGCAGTTCTTC
CASSVAGEPYNEQFF
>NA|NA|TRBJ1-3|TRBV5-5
TGTGCCAGCAGGACCGCGGGGCTCAATGGAAACACCATATATTTT
CASRTAGLNGNTIYF
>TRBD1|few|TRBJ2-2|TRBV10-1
TGCGCCAGCAGTGAGAATTCTGCGCAGGGGGTCGGGGAGCTGTTTTTT
CASSENSAQGVGELFF
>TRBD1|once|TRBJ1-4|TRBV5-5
TGTGCCAGCAGCTTCTGGACAGGGGAGGATGAAAAACTGTTTTTT
CASSFWTGEDEKLFF
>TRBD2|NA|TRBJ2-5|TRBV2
TGTGCCAGCAGTGAGTTACTAGCGGGGGGCATGGAGACCCAGTACTTC
CASSELLAGGMETQYF
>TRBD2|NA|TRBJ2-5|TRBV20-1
TGCAGTGCTAGTTTAGGGGTTAGCGGGGGGACTGAGACCCAGTACTTC
CSASLGVSGGTETQYF
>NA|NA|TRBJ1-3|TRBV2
TGTGCCAGCAGTGAATCATCCGGCTCTGGAAACACCATATATTTT
CASSESSGSGNTIYF
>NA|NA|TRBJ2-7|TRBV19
TGTGCCAGTAGTCTATCTCTTTGGGGGCCTACTTCCTACGAGCAGTACTTC
CASSLSLWGPTSYEQYF
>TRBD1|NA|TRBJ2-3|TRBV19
TGTGCCAGTAGTATCCAAAGATCAGGGGGAGAGGTTGGTGGCGATACGCAGTATTTT
CASSIQRSGGEVGGDTQYF
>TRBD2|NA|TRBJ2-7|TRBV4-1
TGCGCCAGTAGTACGAAACTAGCGGGGGGCGAAACCTACGAGCAGTACTTC
CASSTKLAGGETYEQYF
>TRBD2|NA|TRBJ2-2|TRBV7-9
TGTGCCAGCACCAACACGGGCGGGGGGGTGAACACCGGGGAGCTGTTTTTT
CASTNTGGGVNTGELFF